Sequencing of this TCR beta chain was carried out in a study of cytomegalovirus exposure and HLA in healthy donors. PCR employed 60 Vbeta and 13 Jbeta primers. Profiled with immunoSEQ multiplex PCR; TCRdb holds only in-frame clones, not every one. The listing contains 70,000 to 80,000 clones. Regarding the study as a whole: TCR beta chain V- and J-gene trimming was linked, in a later analysis, to a missense variant in DCLRE1C. Versus the roughly 690-donor mean, an Asian-associated ancestry cluster reportedly showed fewer N-insertions in a later analysis. Cytomegalovirus-associated status was assigned to 150 to 200 TCR beta chains.

The V end lost 6 bases, the J end lost 5 bases, and 8 bases lay between the germline ends. This CDR3 spans 12 amino acids. CDR1 is MNHEY and CDR2 is SMNVEV in the germline V gene (reference sequence). A note on this clone: Its specificity is not known.

This TCR came from a man in his forties in good health and CMV-seronegative. This rearrangement joins TRBV27 to TRBJ1-5, with a possible D match to TRBD1 (6 bases). Specimen: PBMCs. The CDR3 loop is CASRTGYQPQHF. The CDR3 DNA reads TGTGCCAGCAGAACAGGGTATCAGCCCCAGCATTTT.